The rows below give T cell receptor beta chains drawn from one sample of a study of response to subunit inactivated influenza vaccine. TCRdb fed the RT-PCR reads into MiXCR, producing one record per CDR3 protein. The sample yields roughly 290,000 distinct CDR3 sequences, 21% seen once. The source material was PBMCs from blood, sampled less than 22 months after vaccination. The receptors derive from a man between 50 and 75 years old who received an inactivated influenza vaccine. CDR3s include the opening cysteine and the closing phenylalanine or tryptophan. The D gene is left open where the match is weak. The listing skips clone size in some rows; elsewhere it reads once, few, many or a size class.

length	V	J	size	D	CDR3	DNA
12	TRBV29-1	TRBJ2-3	few	-	CSVEGGRDTQYF	TGCAGCGTTGAGGGGGGCCGGGATACGCAGTATTTT
13	TRBV2	TRBJ2-2	-	TRBD1	CASRGQDTGELFF	TGTGCCAGCAGGGGACAGGATACCGGGGAGCTGTTTTTT
14	TRBV5-5	TRBJ1-2	few	-	CASSSLTANYGYTF	TGTGCCAGCAGCTCACTGACGGCTAACTATGGCTACACCTTC
12	TRBV10-3	TRBJ2-3	few	TRBD2	CAISESSSGQYF	TGTGCCATCAGTGAGTCCTCTAGCGGGCAGTATTTT
13	TRBV6-5	TRBJ2-3	few	-	CASSYSSGSTQYF	TGTGCCAGCAGTTACTCGTCCGGTAGTACGCAGTATTTT
16	TRBV7-2	TRBJ1-1	-	-	CASSLAVHRVNTEAFF	TGTGCCAGCAGCTTAGCAGTCCACAGGGTGAACACTGAAGCTTTCTTT
14	TRBV12-3/TRBV12-4	TRBJ1-5	many	-	CASSQVAGFQPQHF	TGTGCCAGCAGCCAAGTGGCAGGATTTCAGCCCCAGCATTTT
17	TRBV11-2	TRBJ2-1	-	TRBD2	CASSLGVLAGGYNEQFF	TGTGCCAGCAGCTTAGGCGTGTTAGCGGGAGGATACAATGAGCAGTTCTTC
15	TRBV11-2	TRBJ1-5	few	-	CASSRGGAGNQPQHF	TGTGCCAGCAGCAGGGGGGGGGCCGGCAATCAGCCCCAGCATTTT
15	TRBV7-2	TRBJ1-1	-	-	CASSLVQGVNTEAFF	TGTGCCAGCAGCTTAGTCCAGGGCGTGAACACTGAAGCTTTCTTT
18	TRBV5-1	TRBJ2-7	-	TRBD1	CASRGTSYPRQGHREQYF	TGCGCCAGCAGGGGCACCTCCTATCCCAGACAGGGCCATCGCGAGCAGTACTTC
14	TRBV3-1	TRBJ2-5	few	-	CASSQMTGGETQYF	TGTGCCAGCAGCCAAATGACCGGCGGGGAGACCCAGTACTTC
13	TRBV12-3/TRBV12-4	TRBJ1-1	many	-	CASSKSTNTEAFF	TGTGCCAGCAGCAAAAGTACGAACACTGAAGCTTTCTTT
15	TRBV5-5	TRBJ2-7	-	-	CASSSAPSGFYEQYF	TGTGCCAGCAGCTCGGCGCCCAGCGGGTTCTACGAGCAGTACTTC
17	TRBV18	TRBJ1-1	few	TRBD1	CASSPKGTGGRNTEAFF	TGTGCCAGCTCACCCAAGGGAACAGGGGGGAGGAACACTGAAGCTTTCTTT
18	TRBV29-1	TRBJ2-7	-	-	CSVGAPAEVGKIGYEQYF	TGCAGCGTTGGGGCCCCGGCAGAGGTCGGAAAAATAGGGTACGAGCAGTACTTC
16	TRBV20-1	TRBJ2-3	-	TRBD2	CSARDRLAGGTDTQYF	TGCAGTGCTAGAGATCGGCTAGCGGGAGGCACAGATACGCAGTATTTT